The T cell receptor beta chain under discussion was sequenced for a study of molecular identifiers for immune sequencing clone quantification. In TCRdb, the PCR reads were re-called with MiXCR into one record per CDR3 protein. The sample has about 640,000 distinct CDR3 sequences, 15% to 20% seen once; the top ten hold approximately 0.9%. Study outcomes and limitations: More than 850,000 naive cells reportedly did not prevent detection of spiked Jurkat TCR RNA from one cell. Underestimated sizes of highly expanded clones could result from identical TCR molecules that share a barcode.

Sorting was used to obtain naive CD8 T cells (CD8+CD4-CCR7+CD45RA+). This clonotype has ten or more counts. Its antigen is still unknown. The CDR3 spans 15 residues. Germline V gene data show CDR1 as LGHDT and CDR2 as YNNKEL (reference sequence). J lost 0 bases, V lost 4 bases, and 4 bases had no gene match. This receptor was taken from a human donor in good health. Some libraries in this study had Jurkat cell RNA spiked in. J is TRBJ2-3 and V is TRBV3-1; 7 nucleotides align to TRBD1. Sequenced input: naive CD8+ T cells from blood, with Jurkat cell RNA spiked in. The subset denotes: FACS-sorted CD8+CD4-CCR7+CD45RA+ naive T cells. In DNA form, the CDR3 reads TGTGCCAGCAGCCCGGGACAGATTAGCACAGATACGCAGTATTTT. It translates to CASSPGQISTDTQYF.